This record covers a single T cell receptor (beta chain). This entry comes from a study of blood T cell repertoires in COVID-19. Assay used: immunoSEQ multiplex PCR; TCRdb lists only in-frame clones, some missing. The table lists 270,000 or so clones, 85% to 90% of them singletons. The sequencing sample was made of peripheral blood. The receptor comes from a woman in her thirties or forties who had recovered from COVID-19.

The CDR3 protein is CASSLGESGNEQFF. In nucleotides, the CDR3 is TGTGCCAGCAGCTTAGGGGAGTCCGGGAATGAGCAGTTCTTC. This sequence joins TRBV7-2 and TRBJ2-1; possible D gene TRBD2, 5 bases. The CDR3 extends over 14 amino acids. The V end lost 1 base, the J end lost 7 bases, and 11 bases lay between the germline ends. Germline V gene sequence: CDR1 SGHTA, CDR2 FQGNSA.